This T cell receptor (beta chain) was sequenced for a study of human T cells and chemical hapten exposure. The wider study: The patch tests put 0.01% DPC on the skin of the upper back and were read 6 days later.

Time point of the sample: patch test 1, 2 weeks after DPC sensitization. Treatment given: therapeutic diphenylcyclopropenone sensitization with weekly scalp DPC. The study drew its donors from alopecia patients who were 18 to 70 years old and suitable for DPC. Unfractionated whole blood was the source of the extracted total RNA. For the library, individual cDNA molecules each received unique molecular identifiers. TCRdb independently ran MiXCR on the RACE reads; one entry per CDR3 protein. In the table there are around 300,000 distinct CDR3 sequences, approximately 6.9% of which are singletons. This clonotype was counted a few times. Per germline, CDR1 SGHTA and CDR2 FQGTGA. Between the trimmed V and J ends, which lost 0 bases and 0 bases, there was a span of 11 bases. This CDR3 is built from 16 residues.

Sequencing used whole blood, obtained in connection with sensitization to the hapten diphenylcyclopropenone (DPC). This clonotype was obtained from a woman aged 18 to 35 with alopecia areata. Some clones in this sample may be carry-over from other donors' samples. V usage is TRBV7-3 and J usage is TRBJ1-1; no firm D call. The CDR3 reads CASSLTGRMVNTEAFF. CDR3 nucleotide sequence: TGTGCCAGCAGCTTAACAGGGAGAATGGTGAACACTGAAGCTTTCTTT.